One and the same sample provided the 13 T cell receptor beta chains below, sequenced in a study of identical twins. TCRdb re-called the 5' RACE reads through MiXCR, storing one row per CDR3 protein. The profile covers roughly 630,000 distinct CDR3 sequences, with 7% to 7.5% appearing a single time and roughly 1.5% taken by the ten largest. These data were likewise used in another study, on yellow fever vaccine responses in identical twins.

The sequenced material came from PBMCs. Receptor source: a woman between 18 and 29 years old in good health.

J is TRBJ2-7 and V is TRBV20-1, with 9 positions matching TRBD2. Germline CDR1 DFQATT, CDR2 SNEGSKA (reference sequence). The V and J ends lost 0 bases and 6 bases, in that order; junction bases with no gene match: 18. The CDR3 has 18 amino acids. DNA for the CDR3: TGCAGTGCTAGAGATCAGAGCTTAGCGGGAGAGGTGGCGGGCGAGCAGTACTTC. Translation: CSARDQSLAGEVAGEQYF.

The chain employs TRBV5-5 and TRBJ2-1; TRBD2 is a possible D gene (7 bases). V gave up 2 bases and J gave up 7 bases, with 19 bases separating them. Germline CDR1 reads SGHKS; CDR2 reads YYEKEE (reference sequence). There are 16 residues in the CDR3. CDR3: CASSFGRGASANEQFF. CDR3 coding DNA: TGTGCCAGCAGCTTTGGGAGGGGGGCTTCTGCGAATGAGCAGTTCTTC.

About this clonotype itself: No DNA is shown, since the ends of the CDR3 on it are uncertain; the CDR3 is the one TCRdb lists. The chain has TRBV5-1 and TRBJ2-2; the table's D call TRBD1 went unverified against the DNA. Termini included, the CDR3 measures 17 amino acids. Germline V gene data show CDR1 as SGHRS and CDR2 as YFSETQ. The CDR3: CASSFGAGQGNAGELFF.

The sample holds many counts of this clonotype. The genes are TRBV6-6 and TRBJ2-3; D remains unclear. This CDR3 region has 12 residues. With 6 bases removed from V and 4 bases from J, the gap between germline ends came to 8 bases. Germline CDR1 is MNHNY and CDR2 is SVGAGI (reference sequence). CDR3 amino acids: CASRLGADTQYF. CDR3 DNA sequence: TGTGCCAGCAGGTTGGGCGCAGATACGCAGTATTTT.

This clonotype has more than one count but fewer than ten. The CDR3 sequence is CASTRQGLPNTEAFF. CDR3 nucleotides: TGTGCCAGCACCAGACAGGGGCTACCGAACACTGAAGCTTTCTTT. The V gene is TRBV12-3 or TRBV12-4, the J gene TRBJ1-1; 8 nucleotides match TRBD1. The CDR3 is 15 residues long. Trimming removed 7 bases from V and 1 base from J; junction bases left unmatched: 8.

The CDR3 loop is CARQGYTDTQYF. The CDR3 nucleotides are TGTGCCAGACAGGGTTACACAGATACGCAGTATTTT. V and J are TRBV6-4 and TRBJ2-3; D might be TRBD1 (6 bases). Germline V lookup: CDR1 MRHNA, CDR2 SNTAGT. The CDR3 sequence is 12 residues long. Trimming shortened V by 9 bases and J by 2 bases, and 9 bases separated the two germline ends.

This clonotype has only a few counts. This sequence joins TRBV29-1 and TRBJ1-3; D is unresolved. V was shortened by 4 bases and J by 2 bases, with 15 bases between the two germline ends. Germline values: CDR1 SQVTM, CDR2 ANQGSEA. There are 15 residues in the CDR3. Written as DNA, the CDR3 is TGCAGCGTTGTTTCGGGTGGGCAGCCTGGAAACACCATATATTTT. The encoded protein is CSVVSGGQPGNTIYF.

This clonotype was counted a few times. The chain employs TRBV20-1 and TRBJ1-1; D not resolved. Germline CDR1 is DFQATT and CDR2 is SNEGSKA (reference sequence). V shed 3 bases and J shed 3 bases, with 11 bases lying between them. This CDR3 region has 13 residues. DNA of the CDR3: TGCAGTGCTAGCTCGCGAGCCCACACTGAAGCTTTCTTT. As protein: CSASSRAHTEAFF.

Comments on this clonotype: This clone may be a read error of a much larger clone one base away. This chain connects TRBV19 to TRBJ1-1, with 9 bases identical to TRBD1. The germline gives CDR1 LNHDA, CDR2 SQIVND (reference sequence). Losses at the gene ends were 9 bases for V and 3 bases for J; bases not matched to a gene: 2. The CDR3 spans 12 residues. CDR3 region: CASDRGYTEAFF. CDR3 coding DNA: TGTGCCAGCGACAGGGGGTACACTGAAGCTTTCTTT.

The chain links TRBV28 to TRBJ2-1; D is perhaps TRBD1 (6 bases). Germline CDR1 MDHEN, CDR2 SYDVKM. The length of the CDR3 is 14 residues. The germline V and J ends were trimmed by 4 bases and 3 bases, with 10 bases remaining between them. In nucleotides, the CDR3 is TGTGCCAGCAGTTACCGGGACAACTACAATGAGCAGTTCTTC. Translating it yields CASSYRDNYNEQFF.

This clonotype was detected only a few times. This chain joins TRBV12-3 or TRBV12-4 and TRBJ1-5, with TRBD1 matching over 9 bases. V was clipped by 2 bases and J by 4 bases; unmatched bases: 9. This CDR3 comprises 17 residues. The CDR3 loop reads CASSLFPGTGRNQPQHF. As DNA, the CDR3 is TGTGCCAGCAGTTTATTCCCCGGGACAGGGCGTAATCAGCCCCAGCATTTT.

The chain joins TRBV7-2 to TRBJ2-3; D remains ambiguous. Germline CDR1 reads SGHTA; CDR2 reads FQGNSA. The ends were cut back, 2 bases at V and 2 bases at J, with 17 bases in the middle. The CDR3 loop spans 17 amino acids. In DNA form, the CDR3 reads TGTGCCAGCAGCTTACACCCCCGGCGGATCCCCACAGATACGCAGTATTTT. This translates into CASSLHPRRIPTDTQYF.

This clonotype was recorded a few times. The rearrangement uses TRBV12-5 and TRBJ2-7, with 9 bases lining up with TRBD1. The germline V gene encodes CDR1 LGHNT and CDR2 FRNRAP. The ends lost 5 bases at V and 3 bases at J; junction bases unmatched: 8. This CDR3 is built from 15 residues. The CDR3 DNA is TGTGCTAGTGGTCCCTCGGACAGGGGTGTCTACGAGCAGTACGTC. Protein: CASGPSDRGVYEQYV.